The 24 T cell receptor beta chains in this list originate from one sample, sequenced in a study of PD-1 blockade in classical Hodgkin lymphoma. Method: immunoSEQ multiplex PCR; TCRdb's copy keeps in-frame clones and lacks some. Of 25,000 to 40,000 clones in the sample, roughly four fifths were seen once. Stated time point: cycle 4 day 1 (C4D1), after five to seven weeks of nivolumab. Relapses following autologous stem cell transplantation were seen in all patients, with brentuximab vedotin exposure varying. Sequencing used peripheral blood mononuclear cells (PBMCs), obtained before the fourth cycle of nivolumab. The receptor set was obtained from a human donor with classical Hodgkin lymphoma.

This clone occurred a few times. The rearrangement uses TRBV27 and TRBJ1-2; D not resolved. V gave up 4 bases and J gave up 4 bases, with 10 bases separating them. Germline values: CDR1 MNHEY, CDR2 SMNVEV (reference sequence). The CDR3 runs 13 residues. CDR3 sequence: CASSSRNGYGYTF. CDR3 bases: TGTGCCAGCAGTTCTCGGAACGGCTATGGCTACACCTTC.

The chain joins TRBV28 to TRBJ2-1; TRBD1 matches at 7 bases. The V segment lost 5 bases and the J segment 7 bases; nucleotides outside the gene matches: 14. The CDR3 loop spans 16 amino acids. CDR1 and CDR2 (germline): MDHEN, SYDVKM. This chain's CDR3 is CASSGGQGGHGNEQFF. The CDR3 DNA sequence: TGTGCCAGCAGTGGGGGTCAAGGGGGCCATGGAAATGAGCAGTTCTTC.

This chain joins TRBV15 and TRBJ1-5; 7 positions match TRBD1. Trimming removed 3 bases from V and 1 base from J; junction bases left unmatched: 15. The CDR3 spans 19 residues. Germline V lookup: CDR1 LNHNV, CDR2 YYDKDF (reference sequence). In nucleotides, the CDR3 is TGTGCCACCAGCAGCAGACAGGGAGAAGGAGTTTGGAGCAATCAGCCCCAGCATTTT. This translates into CATSSRQGEGVWSNQPQHF. The whole variable domain, filled in from reference TRBV15 and TRBJ1-5, reads DAMVIQNPRYQVTQFGKPVTLSCSQTLNHNVMYWYQQKSSQAPKLLFHYYDKDFNNEADTPDNFQSRRPNTSFCFLDIRSPGLGDTAMYLCATSSRQGEGVWSNQPQHFGDGTRLSIL.

This clone was recorded a few times. The chain joins TRBV7-8 to TRBJ2-7; 10 nucleotides line up with TRBD2. In germline, CDR1 is SGHVS, CDR2 FQNEAQ. V dropped 2 bases and J dropped 1; count of bases not matched to a gene: 2. The CDR3 covers 15 residues. For the CDR3, the DNA is TGTGCCAGCAGCTTACGGGGACTAGCGTCCTACGAGCAGTACTTC. Its protein is CASSLRGLASYEQYF.

The chain has TRBV5-1 and TRBJ2-1, with TRBD2 matching 8 bases. Germline values: CDR1 SGHRS, CDR2 YFSETQ. V shed 3 bases, J shed 3 bases, and the junction held 2 bases outside the gene matches. The CDR3 length is 14 residues. The CDR3 nucleotides read TGCGCCAGCAGCTCGGGACTAGGCTACAATGAGCAGTTCTTC. Amino acids: CASSSGLGYNEQFF.

As DNA, the CDR3 is TGTGCCAGCAGAAGTATCGGGACAGGGGTCGTCAATGAGCAGTTCTTC. Its translation is CASRSIGTGVVNEQFF. The V call is TRBV25-1, the J call TRBJ2-1; 10 bases map to TRBD1. The CDR3 totals 16 residues. Trimming cost V 6 bases and J 6 bases; bases outside gene matches: 11. Germline V gene lookup returns CDR1 MGHDK and CDR2 SYGVNS.

CDR3 in DNA: TGTGCCAGCAGCTTCTCACAGGGGGAGACCCAGTACTTC. Translation gives CASSFSQGETQYF. V is TRBV11-3 and J is TRBJ2-5; 7 bases map to TRBD1. The CDR3 sequence is 13 residues long. Unmatched junction bases numbered 3, after V lost 3 bases and J lost 5 bases. CDR1 is SGHNT, CDR2 YENEEA, per germline.

The chain has TRBV1 and TRBJ2-6; TRBD1, the table's D call, lacks a check against the DNA. TRBV1 is an annotated pseudogene. This CDR3 is built from 15 residues. In DNA, the CDR3 is TGCACCAGCAGTAAGTTACAAAGTCGGGCCAACGTCCTGACTTTC. The encoded protein is CTSSKLQSRANVLTF.

V and J are TRBV13 and TRBJ2-2, with 13 bases aligning to TRBD2. This CDR3 comprises 20 residues. V was clipped by 2 bases and J by 7 bases; unmatched bases: 16. The V gene's germline CDR1 is PRHDT and CDR2 FYEKMQ (reference sequence). The CDR3 spells CASSLTVQGLAGSSNGELFF. In DNA, the CDR3 is TGTGCCAGCAGCTTAACGGTCCAGGGACTAGCGGGAAGTTCGAACGGGGAGCTGTTTTTT.

V usage is TRBV29-1 and J usage is TRBJ2-1; 11 nucleotides align to TRBD2. J was trimmed by 2 bases and V by 6 bases; bases with no gene match: 3. Germline CDR1 is SQVTM and CDR2 is ANQGSEA. The CDR3 consists of 14 residues. The CDR3 sequence is CSVLAGGTYNEQFF. For the CDR3, the DNA is TGCAGCGTCCTAGCGGGAGGCACCTACAATGAGCAGTTCTTC.

The chain uses TRBV10-3 and TRBJ1-1; 10 nucleotides match TRBD1. Trimming cost V 5 bases and J 2 bases; bases outside gene matches: 8. Looked up from germline, CDR1 is ENHRY and CDR2 is SYGVKD. CDR3 length equals 16 residues. The CDR3 nucleotides read TGTGCCATCAGTAAAGGACAGGGGGGCTTCAACACTGAAGCTTTCTTT. This codes for CAISKGQGGFNTEAFF.

The chain employs TRBV7-2 and TRBJ1-1; D gene unclear. The germline V gene has CDR1 SGHTA and CDR2 FQGNSA. V dropped 7 bases and J dropped 5 bases, with 14 bases sitting between them. The CDR3 has 13 residues. The CDR3 is CASMREFITEAFF. CDR3 nucleotides: TGTGCCAGCATGAGAGAGTTCATTACTGAAGCTTTCTTT.

This clone was found once. The genes are TRBV28 and TRBJ1-1; D perhaps matches TRBD1 (5 bases). Trimming left V 6 bases short and J 8 bases short, with 16 bases between. The CDR3 runs 13 residues. The germline CDR1 and CDR2 sequences are MDHEN and SYDVKM. CDR3 nucleotide sequence: TGTGCCAGCAGCCTTCCGACACGGACAGAAGCTTTCTTT. Protein: CASSLPTRTEAFF.

In DNA, the CDR3 is TGTGCCAGCAGCGTAGAGGGACTTAGTACCGGGGAGCTGTTTTTT. Its protein product is CASSVEGLSTGELFF. The J gene is TRBJ2-2, the V gene TRBV9, with D possibly TRBD2 on 6 matching bases. CDR3 size: 15 residues. Per the germline V gene, CDR1 is SGDLS and CDR2 is YYNGEE. Trimming stripped 0 bases from V and 5 bases from J, with 11 bases between.

J is TRBJ1-5 and V is TRBV10-3; 7 bases are a match to TRBD1. V shed 6 bases, J shed 3 bases, and the junction held 11 bases outside the gene matches. Germline values: CDR1 ENHRY, CDR2 SYGVKD. The length of the CDR3 is 16 residues. Here the CDR3 DNA reads TGTGCCATCAGCCCAGGGGGGCAGGGAGTCAATCAGCCCCAGCATTTT. This gives the protein CAISPGGQGVNQPQHF.

This clone was counted a few times. The V gene is TRBV19, the J gene TRBJ1-2, with D tentatively TRBD1 (6 bases). The V gene's germline CDR1 is LNHDA and CDR2 SQIVND (reference sequence). The CDR3 extends over 12 amino acids. V lost 8 bases and J lost 4, with 11 bases in between. Here the CDR3 reads CASAQGSYGYTF. CDR3 DNA sequence: TGTGCCAGTGCACAGGGTTCCTATGGCTACACCTTC.

V usage is TRBV4-2 and J usage is TRBJ2-1, with D unclear. Trimming cost V 4 bases and J 0 bases, with 19 bases left between them. The CDR3 runs to 18 residues. Germline assignment: CDR1 LGHNA and CDR2 YNFKEQ. The CDR3 loop is CASSLTAAPTLSYNEQFF. The CDR3 nucleotides are TGTGCCAGCAGCCTGACTGCGGCGCCGACTCTCTCCTACAATGAGCAGTTCTTC.

This chain uses TRBV18 with TRBJ2-5; tentative D call: TRBD1 (6 bases). The J call is in doubt because the DNA end fits TRBJ2-7 better. Per germline, CDR1 KGHSH and CDR2 LQKENI. This CDR3 comprises 14 residues. The DNA of the CDR3 is TGTGCCAGCTCACCGGCGACAGGTTCCTACGAGCAGTACTTC. The encoded protein is CASSPATGSYEQYF.

This chain joins TRBV6-5 and TRBJ1-2; D not certain. Per germline, CDR1 MNHEY and CDR2 SVGAGI. This CDR3 region has 13 residues. Trimming pared 6 bases from V and 6 bases from J, leaving 14 bases between. The DNA of the CDR3 is TGTGCCAGCAGCCCCCGTGAAGTGGATGGCTACACCTTC. Translating gives CASSPREVDGYTF.

The chain recombines TRBV7-9 with TRBJ1-4; D is ambiguous. This CDR3 comprises 12 residues. CDR1 SEHNR and CDR2 FQNEAQ come from the germline V gene (reference sequence). Trimming took 5 bases from V and 2 from J, leaving 3 bases between them. The CDR3 loop reads CASSRTNEKLFF. CDR3 sequence (DNA): TGTGCCAGCAGCCGGACTAATGAAAAACTGTTTTTT.

V and J are TRBV18 and TRBJ1-1; unclear D gene. Trimming cost V 3 bases and J 5 bases, with 13 bases left between them. The CDR3 sequence is 14 residues long. The germline V gene encodes CDR1 KGHSH and CDR2 LQKENI. The CDR3 bases are TGTGCCAGCTCACCGACCGTGGGTGGGACTGAAGCTTTCTTT. Its protein product is CASSPTVGGTEAFF.

The rearrangement links TRBV7-6 to TRBJ2-3; D ambiguous. Germline V gives CDR1 SGHVS, CDR2 FNYEAQ. The CDR3 sequence is 16 residues long. V lost 1 base and J lost 0, with 11 bases in between. CDR3 sequence reads: CASSLVSTVSTDTQYF. The CDR3 DNA is TGTGCCAGCAGCTTAGTTTCGACGGTTAGCACAGATACGCAGTATTTT.

The chain is built from TRBV14 and TRBJ2-3; the match to TRBD2 covers 7 bases. V was clipped by 0 bases and J by 1 base; unmatched bases: 1. The germline CDR1 and CDR2 sequences are SGHDN and FVKESK. The CDR3 extends over 15 amino acids. In nucleotides, the CDR3 is TGTGCCAGCAGCCAAGAAAGCGGGGGCACAGATACGCAGTATTTT. Translating it yields CASSQESGGTDTQYF.

The chain employs TRBV5-1 and TRBJ1-1; tentative D call: TRBD1 (5 bases). Germline CDR1 is SGHRS and CDR2 is YFSETQ. This CDR3 is 15 amino acids long. With 4 bases removed from V and 0 bases from J, the gap between germline ends came to 13 bases. The CDR3 nucleotides are TGCGCCAGCAGCCCCGCGAACAGGATGAACACTGAAGCTTTCTTT. Encoded protein: CASSPANRMNTEAFF.